This TCR beta chain was captured in a study of CD8 T cells in Susac syndrome. Stable or active relapsing-remitting multiple sclerosis, untreated and meeting revised McDonald criteria, defined the controls. FACS was used to enrich TEMRA cells, whereas the CD8+ and CD4+ T cells were obtained by negative isolation. A quantity of roughly 0.5 to 1 ug RNA underwent reverse transcription using random hexamers. Multiplex PCR with immunoSEQ amplified the TCR beta CDR3 across 54 Vbeta and 13 Jbeta. Each CDR3 protein is one row after TCRdb ran MiXCR on the immunoSEQ multiplex PCR reads. The table lists about 280,000 distinct CDR3 sequences, roughly 81% of them singletons. Germline values: CDR1 SEHNR, CDR2 FQNEAQ (reference sequence). Trimming removed 0 bases from V and 7 bases from J, with 9 bases in between. The CDR3 sequence is 14 residues long. This clonotype was seen a single time.

The specimen was CD8+ T cells from PBMCs. The TCR comes from a human donor with multiple sclerosis. The J gene is TRBJ1-4, the V gene TRBV7-9; tentatively, D is TRBD1 (5 bases). Written as DNA, the CDR3 is TGTGCCAGCAGCTTAGCGGGGGATGGTGAAAAACTGTTTTTT. This translates into CASSLAGDGEKLFF. Combining the CDR3 with reference TRBV7-9 and TRBJ1-4 gives the whole variable domain DTGVSQNPRHKITKRGQNVTFRCDPISEHNRLYWYRQTLGQGPEFLTYFQNEAQLEKSRLLSDRFSAERPKGSFSTLEIQRTEQGDSAMYLCASSLAGDGEKLFFGSGTQLSVL.